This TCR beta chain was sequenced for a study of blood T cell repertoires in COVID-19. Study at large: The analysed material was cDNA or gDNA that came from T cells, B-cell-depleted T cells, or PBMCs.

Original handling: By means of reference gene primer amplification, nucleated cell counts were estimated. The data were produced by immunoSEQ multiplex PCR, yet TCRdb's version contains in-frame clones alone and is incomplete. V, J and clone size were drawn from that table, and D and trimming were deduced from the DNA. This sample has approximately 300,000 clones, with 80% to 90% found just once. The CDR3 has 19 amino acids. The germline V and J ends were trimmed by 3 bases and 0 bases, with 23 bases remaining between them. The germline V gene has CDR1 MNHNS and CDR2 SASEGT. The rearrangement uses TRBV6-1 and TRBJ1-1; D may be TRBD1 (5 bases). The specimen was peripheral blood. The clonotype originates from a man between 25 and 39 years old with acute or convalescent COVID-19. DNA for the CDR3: TGTGCCAGCAGTGAGTCTCCCTATGCTGGCGGGACGATGAACACTGAAGCTTTCTTT. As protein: CASSESPYAGGTMNTEAFF.